The 18 T cell receptor beta chains presented below share a single source sample, sequenced in a study of CD8+ T cells in alopecia areata. Reverse transcription of extracted RNA yielded cDNA, which provided the sequencing template. Generated by immunoSEQ multiplex PCR, the TCRdb table keeps only in-frame clones and is missing some. Here the sample spans 150,000 to 200,000 clones, around 60% being singletons. As to treatment: oral pan-JAK inhibitor, 5-10 mg twice daily. The specimen was CD4+ T cells sorted from blood, collected between weeks 49 and 50, from a patient treated with tofacitinib. Receptor source: a human donor with alopecia areata.

This chain connects TRBV10-3 to TRBJ2-1, with 9 bases aligning to TRBD2. Germline values: CDR1 ENHRY, CDR2 SYGVKD. V dropped 10 bases and J dropped 7; count of bases not matched to a gene: 5. The CDR3 covers 12 residues. In DNA form, the CDR3 reads TGTGCCAGTGCGGGGGGGCTGAATGAGCAGTTCTTC. This sequence encodes CASAGGLNEQFF.

V and J are TRBV19 and TRBJ2-1; D perhaps matches TRBD2 (5 bases). The CDR3 length is 11 residues. Germline CDR1 reads LNHDA; CDR2 reads SQIVND (reference sequence). Trimming cost V 7 bases and J 10 bases, with 11 bases left between them. The CDR3 reads CASNNPGEQFF. The DNA for the CDR3 is TGTGCCAGTAATAACCCGGGGGAGCAGTTCTTC. The whole variable domain, remainder taken from reference TRBV19 and TRBJ2-1, is DGGITQSPKYLFRKEGQNVTLSCEQNLNHDAMYWYRQDPGQGLRLIYYSQIVNDFQKGDIAEGYSVSREKKESFPLTVTSAQKNPTAFYLCASNNPGEQFFGPGTRLTVL.

This clone was found a few times. In DNA form, the CDR3 reads TGTGCCAGCAGCCGGACAGGGAGCGCCCCCACGGAGACCCAGTACTTC. It translates to CASSRTGSAPTETQYF. The chain uses TRBV5-6 and TRBJ2-5; 8 bases fit TRBD1. V lost 4 bases and J lost 5; bases outside the gene matches: 13. The germline V gene has CDR1 SGHDT and CDR2 YYEEEE. This CDR3 comprises 16 residues.

This clone was counted only a few times. The V gene is TRBV7-7, the J gene TRBJ2-3; D gene unclear. CDR3 length: 15 residues. V was trimmed by 5 bases and J by 0 bases, leaving 12 bases between them. CDR1 and CDR2 from the germline V gene are SSHAT and FNYEAQ (reference sequence). CDR3 DNA sequence: TGTGCCAGCAGCCAAACAGTTACTAGCACAGATACGCAGTATTTT. It specifies CASSQTVTSTDTQYF. Drawing the rest from reference TRBV7-7 and TRBJ2-3, the complete variable domain is GAGVSQSPRYKVTKRGQDVTLRCDPISSHATLYWYQQALGQGPEFLTYFNYEAQPDKSGLPSDRFSAERPEGSISTLTIQRTEQRDSAMYRCASSQTVTSTDTQYFGPGTRLTVL.

V and J are TRBV5-1 and TRBJ2-1, with D possibly TRBD2 on 5 matching bases. The CDR3 sequence is 15 residues long. CDR1 and CDR2 (germline): SGHRS, YFSETQ. The V gene lost 4 bases and the J gene lost 0 bases, with 11 bases spanning the gap. The CDR3 reads CASSVSGISYNEQFF. The DNA of the CDR3 is TGCGCCAGCAGCGTATCCGGGATCTCCTACAATGAGCAGTTCTTC.

The gene calls are TRBV25-1 and TRBJ1-6; D gene unclear. This CDR3 is 14 amino acids long. The V end was cut by 6 bases, the J end by 8 bases, with 14 bases between. Germline assignment: CDR1 MGHDK and CDR2 SYGVNS. The CDR3 sequence is CASRETAVHSPLHF. For the CDR3, the DNA is TGTGCCAGCAGGGAAACAGCGGTTCATTCACCCCTCCACTTT.

The CDR3 sequence: CASSGTGTGDQPQHF. DNA for the CDR3: TGTGCCAGCAGTGGCACGGGGACAGGCGATCAGCCCCAGCATTTT. The genes are TRBV6-5 and TRBJ1-5, with 8 bases lining up with TRBD1. The germline gives CDR1 MNHEY, CDR2 SVGAGI. The V and J ends lost 5 bases and 5 bases, in that order; junction bases with no gene match: 8. The CDR3 consists of 15 residues.

The genes are TRBV5-1 and TRBJ1-6, with TRBD1 matching over 9 bases. The CDR3 loop spans 16 amino acids. Germline values: CDR1 SGHRS, CDR2 YFSETQ. V trimming: 4 bases; J trimming: 9 bases; junction bases outside the gene matches: 11. Written as DNA, the CDR3 is TGCGCCAGCAGCCTGGACTACAGGGGGCCGGGTTCACCCCTCCACTTT. It is translated as CASSLDYRGPGSPLHF.

V gene TRBV7-2 combines with J gene TRBJ1-2; 10 bases are a match to TRBD1. With 1 base clipped from V and 4 bases from J, the junction kept 3 bases outside the gene matches. The germline gives CDR1 SGHTA, CDR2 FQGNSA. CDR3 size: 15 residues. The CDR3 nucleotides read TGTGCCAGCAGCTTAGGGGACAGGGGTTCCTATGGCTACACCTTC. Amino acids: CASSLGDRGSYGYTF. The full variable domain, with the rest looked up from reference TRBV7-2 and TRBJ1-2, is GAGVSQSPSNKVTEKGKDVELRCDPISGHTALYWYRQSLGQGLEFLIYFQGNSAPDKSGLPSDRFSAERTGGSVSTLTIQRTQQEDSAVYLCASSLGDRGSYGYTFGSGTRLTVV.

This chain connects TRBV4-3 to TRBJ2-5; possible D gene TRBD2, 6 bases. This CDR3 contains 15 residues. CDR1 is LGHNA, CDR2 YSLEER, per germline. Trimming left V 0 bases short and J 5 bases short, with 13 bases between. CDR3 DNA: TGCGCCAGCAGCCAAGATGTCGGGGCGGGGGAGACCCAGTACTTC. It codes for CASSQDVGAGETQYF.

J is TRBJ2-5 and V is TRBV30; TRBD2 aligns across 8 bases. V shed 3 bases, J shed 9 bases, and the junction held 9 bases outside the gene matches. The CDR3 is made up of 13 amino acids. CDR1 and CDR2 from the germline V gene are GTSNPN and SVGIG (reference sequence). CDR3 in amino acids: CAWRPSGGRSQYF. In DNA, the CDR3 is TGTGCCTGGAGGCCCAGCGGGGGTCGTTCCCAGTACTTC.

The chain joins TRBV29-1 to TRBJ2-7; 10 positions match TRBD2. This CDR3 spans 13 amino acids. The ends lost 4 bases at V and 3 bases at J; junction bases unmatched: 3. From germline, CDR1 is SQVTM and CDR2 ANQGSEA. DNA for the CDR3: TGCAGCGTTGCTCTAGCGGGGGACTACGAGCAGTACTTC. It translates to CSVALAGDYEQYF.

The J gene is TRBJ1-2, the V gene TRBV6-6; 9 bases match TRBD1. Trimming took 6 bases from V and 4 from J; bases not matched to a gene: 6. Germline V gives CDR1 MNHNY, CDR2 SVGAGI (reference sequence). This CDR3 comprises 14 residues. CDR3 sequence (DNA): TGTGCCAGCAGGTCGACGGGACAGGGCTATGGCTACACCTTC. Amino acid sequence: CASRSTGQGYGYTF.

The count of this clone is one. This rearrangement joins TRBV11-2 to TRBJ1-2; possible D gene TRBD1, 6 bases. This CDR3 spans 13 amino acids. From germline, CDR1 is SGHAT and CDR2 FQNNGV. Trimming left V 6 bases short and J 4 bases short, with 12 bases between. As DNA, the CDR3 is TGTGCCAGCAGTTCCTGGACAGCCTATGGCTACACCTTC. Protein product: CASSSWTAYGYTF.

The rearrangement uses TRBV5-6 and TRBJ1-2; D gene uncertain. V dropped 0 bases and J dropped 7 bases, with 10 bases sitting between them. CDR3 length: 13 residues. In germline, CDR1 is SGHDT, CDR2 YYEEEE. The CDR3 sequence: CASSLGSVRGYTF. CDR3 bases: TGTGCCAGCAGCTTGGGGTCAGTGCGTGGCTACACCTTC. Full variable domain (outside the CDR3, taken from reference TRBV5-6 and TRBJ1-2): DAGVTQSPTHLIKTRGQQVTLRCSPKSGHDTVSWYQQALGQGPQFIFQYYEEEERQRGNFPDRFSGHQFPNYSSELNVNALLLGDSALYLCASSLGSVRGYTFGSGTRLTVV.

Only a few counts were recorded for this clone. V usage is TRBV6-4 and J usage is TRBJ2-3, with D perhaps matching TRBD1 or TRBD2 (5 bases each). V was cut by 6 bases and J by 1 base, with 14 bases left in between. The germline gives CDR1 MRHNA, CDR2 SNTAGT. The CDR3 has 15 amino acids. The CDR3 DNA is TGTGCCAGCAGCTTGTTTATGGGGGGCACAGATACGCAGTATTTT. It translates to CASSLFMGGTDTQYF.

This chain links TRBV20-1 with TRBJ1-1; D remains unclear. The CDR3 covers 11 residues. CDR1 and CDR2 (germline): DFQATT, SNEGSKA (reference sequence). The V gene lost 4 bases and the J gene lost 5 bases, with 8 bases spanning the gap. CDR3 protein: CSANRQTEAFF. For the CDR3, the DNA is TGCAGTGCTAACCGACAAACTGAAGCTTTCTTT.

The V gene is TRBV6-6, the J gene TRBJ1-2; 9 nucleotides agree with TRBD1. Germline trimming cut 5 bases from V and 7 bases from J; bases unmatched to any gene: 8. This CDR3 has 14 residues. The germline V gene encodes CDR1 MNHNY and CDR2 SVGAGI (reference sequence). The chain's CDR3 is CASSASGTGSGYTF. The CDR3 nucleotides are TGTGCCAGCAGTGCCTCCGGGACAGGGTCTGGCTACACCTTC.